This T cell receptor (beta chain) was documented in a study of blood T cell repertoires in COVID-19. Study-level background: Italy, Spain and the United States were the sources of the convalescent and acute COVID-19 samples. Sample material is recorded as cDNA or gDNA derived from T cells, B-cell-depleted T cells, or PBMCs.

V was cut by 5 bases and J by 5 bases, with 10 bases left in between. The germline CDR1 and CDR2 sequences are PRHDT and FYEKMQ (reference sequence). This CDR3 comprises 13 residues. Original processing methods: Reference gene primers were amplified, and this amplification served to estimate nucleated cell counts. Assay used: immunoSEQ multiplex PCR; TCRdb lists only in-frame clones, some missing. V, J and clone size were drawn from that table, and D and trimming were deduced from the DNA. The sample records roughly 110,000 clones, 80% to 90% being singletons. This TCR was sampled from a man between 35 and 55 years old with active or convalescent COVID-19. The chain employs TRBV13 and TRBJ2-1, with D tentatively TRBD1 (5 bases). What was sequenced was peripheral blood. In nucleotides, the CDR3 is TGTGCCAGCAGCCCAGACAGCGACAATGAGCAGTTCTTC. It yields the protein CASSPDSDNEQFF.